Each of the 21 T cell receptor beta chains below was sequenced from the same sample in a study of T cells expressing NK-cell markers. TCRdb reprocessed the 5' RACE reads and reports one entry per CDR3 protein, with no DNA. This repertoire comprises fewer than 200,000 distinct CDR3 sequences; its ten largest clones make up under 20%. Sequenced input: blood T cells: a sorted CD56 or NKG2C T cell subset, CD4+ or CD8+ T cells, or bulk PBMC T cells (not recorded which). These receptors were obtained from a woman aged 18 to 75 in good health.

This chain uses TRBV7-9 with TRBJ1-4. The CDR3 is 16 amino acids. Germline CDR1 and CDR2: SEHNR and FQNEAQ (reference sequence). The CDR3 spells CASSPFSSTQVEKLFF.

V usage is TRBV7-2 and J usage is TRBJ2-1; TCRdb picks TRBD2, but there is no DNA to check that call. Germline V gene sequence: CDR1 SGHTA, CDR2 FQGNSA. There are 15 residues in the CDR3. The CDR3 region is CASSPPAGGYNEQFF.

CDR3 sequence reads: CASTPREGGKNIQYF. J is TRBJ2-4 and V is TRBV12-3 or TRBV12-4; the D gene TCRdb calls, TRBD2, cannot be checked with no DNA. The length of the CDR3 is 15 residues.

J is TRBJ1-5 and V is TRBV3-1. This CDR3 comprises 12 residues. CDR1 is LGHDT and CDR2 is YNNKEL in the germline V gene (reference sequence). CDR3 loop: CASSQQNQPQHF. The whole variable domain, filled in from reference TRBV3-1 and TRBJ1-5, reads DTAVSQTPKYLVTQMGNDKSIKCEQNLGHDTMYWYKQDSKKFLKIMFSYNNKELIINETVPNRFSPKSPDKAHLNLHINSLELGDSAVYFCASSQQNQPQHFGDGTRLSIL.

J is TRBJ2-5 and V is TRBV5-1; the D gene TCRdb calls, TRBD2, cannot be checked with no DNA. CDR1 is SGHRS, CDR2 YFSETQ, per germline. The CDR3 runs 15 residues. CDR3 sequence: CASSSSGIPGETQYF.

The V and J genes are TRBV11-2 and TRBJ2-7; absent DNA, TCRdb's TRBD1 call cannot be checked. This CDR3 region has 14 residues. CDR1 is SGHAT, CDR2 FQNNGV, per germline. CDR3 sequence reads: CASSPVRGRYEQYF.

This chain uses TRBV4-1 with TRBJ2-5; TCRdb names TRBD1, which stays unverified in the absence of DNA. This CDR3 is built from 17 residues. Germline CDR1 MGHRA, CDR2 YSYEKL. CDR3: CASSVSSQGAIGETQYF.

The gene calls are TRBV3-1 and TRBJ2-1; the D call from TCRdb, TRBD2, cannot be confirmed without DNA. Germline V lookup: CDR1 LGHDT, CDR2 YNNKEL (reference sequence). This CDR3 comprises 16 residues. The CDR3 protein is CASSQLTSGSGNEQFF.

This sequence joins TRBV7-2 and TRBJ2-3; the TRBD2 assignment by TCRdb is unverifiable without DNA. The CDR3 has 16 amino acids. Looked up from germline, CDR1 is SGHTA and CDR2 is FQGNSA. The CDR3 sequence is CASSLRLAGGSDTQYF.

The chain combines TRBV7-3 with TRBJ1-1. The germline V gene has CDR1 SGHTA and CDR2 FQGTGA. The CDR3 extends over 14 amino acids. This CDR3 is CASSQSGIDTEAFF.

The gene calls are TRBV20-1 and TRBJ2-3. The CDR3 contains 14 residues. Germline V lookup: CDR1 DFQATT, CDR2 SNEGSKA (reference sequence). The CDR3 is CSARDSNGTDTQYF.

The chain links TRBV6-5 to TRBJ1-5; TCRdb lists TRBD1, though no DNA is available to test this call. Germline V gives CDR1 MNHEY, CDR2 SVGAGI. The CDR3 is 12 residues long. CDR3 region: CARTGGNQPQHF.

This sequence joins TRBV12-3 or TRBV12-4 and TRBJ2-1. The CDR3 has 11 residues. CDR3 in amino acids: CASSNLNEQFF.

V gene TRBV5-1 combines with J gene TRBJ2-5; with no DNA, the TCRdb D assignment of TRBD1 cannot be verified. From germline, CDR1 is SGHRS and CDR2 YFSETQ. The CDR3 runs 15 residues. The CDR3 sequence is CASSFSPGGLETQYF. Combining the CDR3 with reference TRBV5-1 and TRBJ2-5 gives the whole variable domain KAGVTQTPRYLIKTRGQQVTLSCSPISGHRSVSWYQQTPGQGLQFLFEYFSETQRNKGNFPGRFSGRQFSNSRSEMNVSTLELGDSALYLCASSFSPGGLETQYFGPGTRLLVL.

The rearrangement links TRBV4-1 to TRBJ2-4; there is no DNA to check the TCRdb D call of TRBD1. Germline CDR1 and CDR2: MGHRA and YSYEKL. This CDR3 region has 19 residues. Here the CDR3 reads CASSQDLRGPRVAKNIQYF.

CDR3: CASSVDPLYEQYF. The chain links TRBV5-1 to TRBJ2-7. Germline values: CDR1 SGHRS, CDR2 YFSETQ. This CDR3 contains 13 residues.

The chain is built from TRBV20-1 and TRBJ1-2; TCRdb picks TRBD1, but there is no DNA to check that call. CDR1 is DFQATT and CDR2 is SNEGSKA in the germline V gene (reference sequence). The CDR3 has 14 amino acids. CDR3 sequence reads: CSAREPGKVYGYTF.

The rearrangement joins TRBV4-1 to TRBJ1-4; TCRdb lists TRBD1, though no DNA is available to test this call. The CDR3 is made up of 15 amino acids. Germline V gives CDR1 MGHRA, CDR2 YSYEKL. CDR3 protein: CASSQAGTGSEKLFF.

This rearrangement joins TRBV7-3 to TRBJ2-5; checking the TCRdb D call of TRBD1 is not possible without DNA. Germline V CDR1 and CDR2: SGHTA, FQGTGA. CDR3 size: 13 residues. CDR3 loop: CASSSRPAETQYF.

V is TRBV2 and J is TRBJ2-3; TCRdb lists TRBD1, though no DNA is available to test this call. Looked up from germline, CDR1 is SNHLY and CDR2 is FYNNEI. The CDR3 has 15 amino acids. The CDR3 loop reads CASARQGQTTDTQYF.

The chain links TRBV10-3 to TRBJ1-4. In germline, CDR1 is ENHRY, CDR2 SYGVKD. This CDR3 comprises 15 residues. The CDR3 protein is CAISGGPATNEKLFF.